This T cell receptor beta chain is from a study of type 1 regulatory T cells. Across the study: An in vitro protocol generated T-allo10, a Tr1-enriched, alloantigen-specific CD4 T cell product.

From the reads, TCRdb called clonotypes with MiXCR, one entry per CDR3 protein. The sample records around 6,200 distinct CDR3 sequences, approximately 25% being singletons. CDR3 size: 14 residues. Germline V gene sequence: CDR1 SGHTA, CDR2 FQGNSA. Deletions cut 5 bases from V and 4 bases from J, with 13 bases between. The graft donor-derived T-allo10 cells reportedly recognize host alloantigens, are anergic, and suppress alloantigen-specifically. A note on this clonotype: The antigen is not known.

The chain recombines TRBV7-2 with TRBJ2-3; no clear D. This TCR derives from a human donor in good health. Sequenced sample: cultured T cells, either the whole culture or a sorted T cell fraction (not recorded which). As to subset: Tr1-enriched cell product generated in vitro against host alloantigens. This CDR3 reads CASSRNLGPDTQYF. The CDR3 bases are TGTGCCAGCAGCCGTAACTTAGGACCAGATACGCAGTATTTT.